These T cell receptor beta chains were read from a single sample in a study of vaccination and CD4 T cells after COVID-19. In TCRdb, the PCR reads were re-called with MiXCR into one record per CDR3 protein. This table holds approximately 15,000 distinct CDR3 sequences, 45% found once. The antigens for these receptors are not known. The sample consisted of CD4+ T cells from blood, cultured in vitro, taken before SARS-CoV-2 vaccination. These receptors were obtained from a human donor who received a COVID-19 vaccine. Each CDR3 is given with its conserved first and last residue. The D gene is left open where the match is weak. Clone size is stated in some rows and not others, as once, few, many or a class when expanded.

d_call	clone_size	v_call	j_call	cdr3_aa	cdr3_nt
NA	few	TRBV24-1	TRBJ2-1	CATSDAERIGNEQFF	TGTGCCACCAGTGATGCAGAAAGGATCGGAAATGAGCAGTTCTTC
NA	NA	TRBV19	TRBJ1-1	CASSVGSTEAFF	TGTGCCAGTAGCGTGGGCAGCACTGAAGCTTTCTTT
NA	NA	TRBV29-1	TRBJ2-7	CSVGVQGGLFHEQYF	TGCAGCGTTGGGGTTCAGGGTGGACTATTCCACGAGCAGTACTTC
NA	few	TRBV15	TRBJ2-5	CATSRVLQETQYF	TGTGCCACCAGCAGGGTCCTCCAAGAGACCCAGTACTTC
TRBD1	NA	TRBV7-9	TRBJ1-6	CASRPGQVNSPLHF	TGTGCCAGCAGACCGGGACAGGTTAATTCACCCCTCCACTTT
TRBD1	NA	TRBV6-1	TRBJ1-2	CASSRKQGGDGYTF	TGTGCCAGCAGCCGAAAACAGGGGGGGGATGGCTACACCTTC
TRBD1	few	TRBV15	TRBJ2-5	CATLKGGRRETQYF	TGTGCCACCCTTAAAGGGGGCCGGAGGGAGACCCAGTACTTC
TRBD1	NA	TRBV4-1	TRBJ1-5	CASSPGLGGTGGSNQPQHF	TGCGCCAGCAGCCCCGGCCTTGGGGGGACAGGGGGTAGCAATCAGCCCCAGCATTTT
TRBD1	once	TRBV20-1	TRBJ2-6	CSARGTTGGISGANVLTF	TGCAGTGCTAGAGGTACGACAGGGGGCATCTCTGGGGCCAACGTCCTGACTTTC
TRBD1	NA	TRBV20-1	TRBJ1-6	CSARVQGEDSPLHF	TGCAGTGCTAGAGTTCAGGGGGAGGATTCACCCCTCCACTTT
NA	NA	TRBV20-1	TRBJ1-5	CSVPEGGFYQPQHF	TGCAGTGTCCCGGAGGGGGGCTTCTATCAGCCCCAGCATTTT
TRBD1	once	TRBV5-4	TRBJ1-6	CASSPGTGVGSPLHF	TGTGCCAGCAGTCCCGGGACAGGGGTTGGTTCACCCCTCCACTTT
TRBD2	few	TRBV7-2	TRBJ2-3	CASSLEASGDHTDTQYF	TGTGCCAGCAGCTTAGAAGCTAGCGGGGACCACACAGATACGCAGTATTTT
NA	NA	TRBV6-1	TRBJ1-2	CASSPGLSVSDGYTF	TGTGCCAGCAGCCCGGGACTAAGCGTGTCCGATGGCTACACCTTC
NA	NA	TRBV12-3/TRBV12-4	TRBJ2-7	CASSLISYEQYF	TGTGCCAGCAGTTTAATATCCTACGAGCAGTACTTC
NA	NA	TRBV7-6	TRBJ1-3	CASSLAQGGNTIYF	TGTGCCAGCAGCTTAGCCCAAGGTGGAAACACCATATATTTT
NA	few	TRBV7-3	TRBJ1-6	CASSLNPGMNSPLHF	TGTGCCAGCAGCTTAAACCCAGGGATGAATTCACCCCTCCACTTT
NA	NA	TRBV19	TRBJ1-6	CASSTGVENSPLHF	TGTGCCAGTAGTACGGGGGTTGAGAATTCACCCCTCCACTTT
NA	NA	TRBV5-1	TRBJ1-6	CASSVPAHNSPLHF	TGCGCCAGCAGCGTCCCAGCACATAATTCACCCCTCCACTTT
TRBD1	NA	TRBV25-1	TRBJ1-5	CASSGRTGIGMGQPQHF	TGTGCCAGCAGTGGCCGGACAGGGATTGGTATGGGTCAGCCCCAGCATTTT
TRBD1	NA	TRBV30	TRBJ2-7	CAWSTGEPYEQYF	TGTGCCTGGAGCACAGGGGAGCCCTACGAGCAGTACTTC
NA	once	TRBV2	TRBJ2-6	CASSDGFSGANVLTF	TGTGCCAGCAGTGATGGGTTCTCTGGGGCCAACGTCCTGACTTTC
NA	few	TRBV6-2/TRBV6-3	TRBJ1-5	CASSYFAGIYQPQHF	TGTGCCAGCAGTTACTTTGCAGGGATCTATCAGCCCCAGCATTTT
NA	NA	TRBV7-9	TRBJ1-2	CASSLVGQDPNYGYTF	TGTGCCAGCAGCTTAGTGGGGCAAGATCCTAACTATGGCTACACCTTC
TRBD1	NA	TRBV5-5	TRBJ2-1	CASSLGQGRGEQFF	TGTGCCAGCAGCTTGGGACAGGGGAGAGGCGAGCAGTTCTTC
NA	few	TRBV20-1	TRBJ1-2	CSARDNTDGYTF	TGCAGTGCTAGGGATAACACAGATGGCTACACCTTC
NA	once	TRBV19	TRBJ2-4	CASSMNSKNIQYF	TGTGCCAGTAGTATGAATTCCAAAAACATTCAGTACTTC
NA	few	TRBV20-1	TRBJ1-5	CSARGGGGDQPQHF	TGCAGTGCTAGAGGTGGGGGGGGAGACCAGCCCCAGCATTTT
TRBD2	NA	TRBV27	TRBJ2-1	CTSSLSSLAGASGYNEQFF	TGTACCAGCAGTTTATCATCCCTAGCGGGGGCCTCCGGCTACAATGAGCAGTTCTTC
NA	NA	TRBV19	TRBJ2-1	CASRDDRVYEQFF	TGTGCCAGTCGTGACGACAGAGTCTATGAGCAGTTCTTC
NA	few	TRBV7-8	TRBJ2-3	CASREEDHTDTQYF	TGTGCCAGCAGGGAAGAGGACCACACAGATACGCAGTATTTT
TRBD2	NA	TRBV6-1	TRBJ2-7	CASSPRTSGLYEQYF	TGTGCCAGCAGTCCACGGACTAGCGGCCTCTACGAGCAGTACTTC
TRBD1	NA	TRBV10-3	TRBJ1-3	CAISEQGAYGNTIYF	TGTGCCATCAGTGAACAGGGGGCTTATGGAAACACCATATATTTT
NA	NA	TRBV11-3	TRBJ2-7	CASSPDGNYEQYF	TGTGCCAGCAGCCCTGACGGGAACTACGAGCAGTACTTC
NA	NA	TRBV6-1	TRBJ2-5	CASSESPPPWTQYF	TGTGCCAGCAGTGAATCCCCGCCCCCGTGGACCCAGTACTTC
TRBD2	NA	TRBV6-1	TRBJ2-7	CASSGVGQRGLREQYF	TGTGCCAGCAGCGGCGTGGGGCAGCGGGGACTTCGGGAGCAGTACTTC
TRBD1	few	TRBV29-1	TRBJ2-3	CSVGKGGTSTDTQYF	TGCAGCGTTGGGAAAGGGGGCACATCCACAGATACGCAGTATTTT
NA	NA	TRBV10-1	TRBJ2-3	CASSPDRNTDTQYF	TGCGCCAGCAGTCCAGACAGAAACACAGATACGCAGTATTTT
TRBD2	NA	TRBV20-1	TRBJ2-5	CSARVAGGIQETQYF	TGCAGTGCTAGAGTGGCGGGGGGGATCCAAGAGACCCAGTACTTC
TRBD1	NA	TRBV24-1	TRBJ1-4	CATSDSPKQGATSNEKLFF	TGTGCCACCAGTGATTCACCTAAGCAGGGGGCGACGTCTAATGAAAAACTGTTTTTT
TRBD1	NA	TRBV30	TRBJ1-4	CAWGGQLNEKLFF	TGTGCCTGGGGGGGACAGCTTAATGAAAAACTGTTTTTT
TRBD1	NA	TRBV2	TRBJ1-6	CASSGVGQGKGSPLHF	TGTGCCAGCAGTGGTGTCGGACAGGGGAAGGGTTCACCCCTCCACTTT
TRBD1	few	TRBV5-1	TRBJ1-1	CASSFRDRGLWGTSTEAFF	TGCGCCAGCAGCTTCCGGGACAGGGGGCTTTGGGGGACCAGCACTGAAGCTTTCTTT
NA	NA	TRBV6-1	TRBJ1-1	CAGGSIGLNTEAFF	TGTGCCGGCGGCTCGATTGGGTTGAACACTGAAGCTTTCTTT
NA	few	TRBV7-8	TRBJ1-1	CASSFMPSTEAFF	TGTGCCAGCAGCTTCATGCCCAGCACTGAAGCTTTCTTT
NA	NA	TRBV24-1	TRBJ2-1	CATSDPDPSSYNEQFF	TGTGCCACCAGTGATCCGGACCCGAGCTCCTACAATGAGCAGTTCTTC
TRBD1	NA	TRBV6-1	TRBJ1-3	CASRDRGGLSGNTIYF	TGTGCCAGCAGAGACAGGGGGGGACTCTCTGGAAACACCATATATTTT
TRBD1	few	TRBV24-1	TRBJ2-5	CATSEYRGGKETQYF	TGTGCCACCAGTGAGTACAGGGGTGGAAAGGAGACCCAGTACTTC
NA	NA	TRBV6-5	TRBJ2-1	CASRSSGARSYNEQFF	TGTGCCAGCAGATCCTCGGGGGCTCGGTCCTACAATGAGCAGTTCTTC
TRBD2	NA	TRBV6-1	TRBJ2-5	CASKAGGRRRTQYF	TGTGCCAGCAAAGCGGGGGGACGCCGTAGGACCCAGTACTTC
NA	NA	TRBV21-1	TRBJ1-2	CASSKGGQGGDGYTF	TGTGCCAGCAGCAAAGGGGGACAGGGTGGGGATGGCTACACCTTC
NA	NA	TRBV24-1	TRBJ1-3	CATSDNSGNTIYF	TGTGCCACCAGTGATAACTCTGGAAACACCATATATTTT
TRBD2	NA	TRBV9	TRBJ2-3	CASSVTSGGPDTQYF	TGTGCCAGCAGCGTGACTAGCGGGGGCCCTGATACGCAGTATTTT
NA	once	TRBV10-2	TRBJ1-1	CASSQAARDTEAFF	TGCGCCAGCAGTCAAGCAGCTAGGGACACTGAAGCTTTCTTT
NA	few	TRBV24-1	TRBJ2-2	CATSHSGPNTGELFF	TGTGCCACCAGTCATAGCGGACCAAACACCGGGGAGCTGTTTTTT